The clone carrying this TCR beta chain was seen once. This CDR3 region has 16 residues. Germline CDR1 reads SGHDN; CDR2 reads FVKESK. The V segment lost 4 bases and the J segment 5 bases; nucleotides outside the gene matches: 8. These data come from a study of blood T cell repertoires in COVID-19. Study as a whole: COVID-19 samples, acute and convalescent, were from the United States, Italy and Spain. Sample material is recorded as cDNA or gDNA derived from T cells, B-cell-depleted T cells, or PBMCs.

The authors' processing: Quantification of nucleated cells was approximated via reference gene primer amplification. Produced via immunoSEQ multiplex PCR; TCRdb's table is partial and in-frame only. V, J and clone size are those of that table, while D and trimming were read from the DNA. This sample has 250,000 to 300,000 clones; roughly 91% occur once, and the top ten carry about 4.6%. This sequence joins TRBV14 and TRBJ2-2; 9 positions match TRBD1. The TCR comes from a man aged 35 to 55 with acute or convalescent COVID-19. Sequenced sample: peripheral blood. The CDR3: CASSRRQGGVTGELFF. In nucleotides, the CDR3 is TGTGCCAGCAGCCGTAGACAGGGGGGTGTGACCGGGGAGCTGTTTTTT.